This TCR beta chain was found in a study of OX40 agonist ivuxolimab in advanced cancers. About the research overall: 30% to 40% of patients had received prior checkpoint inhibitor therapy.

CDR1 and CDR2 from the germline V gene are LNHDA and SQIVND (reference sequence). The CDR3 consists of 15 residues. With V trimmed by 1 base and J by 1 base, 0 bases remained unmatched. Concerning this clone: The antigen is not known.

General study results and limits: Patients who responded partially at 0.1-3.0 mg/kg showed clonal expansion ranking among the lowest. Antigen specificity was not determined for the expanded peripheral T cells.

The repertoire was sequenced with immunoSEQ multiplex PCR; TCRdb's copy has only in-frame clones and lacks some. The sample includes 50,000 to 75,000 clones, 70% to 90% of them seen just once. The sampling schedule covered blood at baseline, cycle 4 day 1, and cycle 7 day 1. This clonotype was sampled from an adult with an advanced solid tumor such as melanoma, head and neck, liver or kidney cancer. Sequencing used CD4+ or CD8+ T cells sorted from blood, obtained in a trial of the OX40 agonist ivuxolimab. The V gene is TRBV19, the J gene TRBJ2-3; 9 nucleotides line up with TRBD1. The CDR3 spells CASSIGDRGTDTQYF. The CDR3 nucleotides are TGTGCCAGTAGTATAGGGGACAGGGGCACAGATACGCAGTATTTT.